These 3 T cell receptor beta chains share one sample of origin, sequenced in a study of response to subunit inactivated influenza vaccine. TCRdb fed the RT-PCR reads into MiXCR, producing one record per CDR3 protein. The data contain 500,000 to 600,000 distinct CDR3 sequences, around 13% of them singletons. The material was PBMCs from blood, obtained approximately 13 days after vaccination. Every receptor here comes from a man aged 50 or older who received an inactivated influenza vaccine.

The gene calls are TRBV9 and TRBJ2-6; D is uncertain. The germline V gene has CDR1 SGDLS and CDR2 YYNGEE. The CDR3 has 14 residues. V was trimmed by 4 bases and J by 2 bases, leaving 7 bases between them. As DNA, the CDR3 is TGTGCCAGCAGCCCCTCCCCTGGGGCCAACGTCCTGACTTTC. Its translation is CASSPSPGANVLTF.

This sequence joins TRBV7-2 and TRBJ1-6; no clear D gene. The CDR3 runs to 15 residues. Germline CDR1 is SGHTA and CDR2 is FQGNSA. The V end lost 4 bases, the J end lost 8 bases, and 15 bases lay between the germline ends. This chain's CDR3 is CASSSYSIRDSPLHF. CDR3 sequence (DNA): TGTGCCAGCAGCTCGTACAGCATTCGAGATTCACCCCTCCACTTT.

The CDR3, as DNA: TGTGCCAGCAGCCGCGGGGGTGGTGCGCTTAAGAACGAGCAGTACTTC. Amino acids: CASSRGGGALKNEQYF. The V and J genes are TRBV5-6 and TRBJ2-7, with TRBD2 identical over 7 bases. This CDR3 has 16 amino acids. The V segment lost 4 bases and the J segment 5 bases; nucleotides outside the gene matches: 15. Germline assignment: CDR1 SGHDT and CDR2 YYEEEE.